The clone carrying this TCR beta chain is deemed medium-sized. This CDR3 spans 15 amino acids. Germline CDR1 and CDR2: MNHNY and SVGAGI (reference sequence). The V segment lost 2 bases and the J segment 5 bases; nucleotides outside the gene matches: 4. This entry comes from a study of spatial heterogeneity in lung cancer. The time point is: sample taken at primary tumor resection. TCRdb processed the 5' RACE reads anew with MiXCR; each CDR3 protein has one entry. Of 1,300 or so distinct CDR3 sequences listed, 6% to 7.5% are singletons. Sample: normal lung tissue next to the tumor, taken at surgery. The clonotype was recovered from a male donor with early-stage non-small cell lung cancer. J is TRBJ2-1 and V is TRBV6-6, with 9 bases identical to TRBD1. CDR3 amino acids: CASSYEGQGNNEQFF. The CDR3 DNA sequence: TGTGCCAGCAGTTACGAAGGACAGGGGAACAATGAGCAGTTCTTC.